What follows are 18 T cell receptor beta chains derived from one specimen sequenced in a study of monozygotic twins with inflammatory bowel disease. Following a re-call of the 5' RACE reads, TCRdb has one entry per CDR3 protein and lacks DNA. With over 90,000 distinct CDR3 sequences in the sample, the ten largest clones hold 1.9%. The specimen sequenced was blood. The receptors originated from a human donor with ulcerative colitis or Crohn's disease, or a healthy co-twin of an affected twin (not recorded which).

The chain joins TRBV6-1 to TRBJ2-7; TCRdb proposes TRBD2, but this gene call is untestable without DNA. The CDR3 has 14 amino acids. CDR1 and CDR2 (germline): MNHNS, SASEGT. The CDR3 reads CASRRLAKPYEQYF.

This chain connects TRBV11-2 to TRBJ2-2; TCRdb returns TRBD1, unconfirmable since there is no DNA. CDR1 is SGHAT and CDR2 is FQNNGV in the germline V gene. CDR3 size: 14 residues. CDR3 in amino acids: CASSRDKYTGELFF. Using reference TRBV11-2 and TRBJ2-2 for the parts outside the CDR3, the full variable domain is EAGVAQSPRYKIIEKRQSVAFWCNPISGHATLYWYQQILGQGPKLLIQFQNNGVVDDSQLPKDRFSAERLKGVDSTLKIQPAKLEDSAVYLCASSRDKYTGELFFGEGSRLTVL.

The CDR3 protein is CASTTGGGLGTGELFF. This chain links TRBV5-4 with TRBJ2-2; TCRdb selects TRBD2, and the lack of DNA leaves this call unchecked. CDR1 and CDR2 (germline): SGHNT, YYREEE (reference sequence). This CDR3 spans 16 amino acids.

The rearrangement links TRBV5-1 to TRBJ2-1. The CDR3 has 15 amino acids. In germline, CDR1 is SGHRS, CDR2 YFSETQ. CDR3 region: CASSLAAEPYNEQFF.

The chain uses TRBV15 and TRBJ1-2. The CDR3 contains 13 residues. Per germline, CDR1 LNHNV and CDR2 YYDKDF (reference sequence). CDR3 sequence: CATSGPEVYGYTF.

The V and J genes are TRBV6-4 and TRBJ2-1; the TCRdb D gene call, TRBD1, has no DNA to confirm it. This CDR3 region has 23 residues. CDR1 and CDR2 (germline): MRHNA, SNTAGT. This CDR3 is CANTKQGEILAEHPGDSYNEQFF.

The chain combines TRBV6-2 or TRBV6-3 with TRBJ2-2; the TRBD2 assignment by TCRdb is unverifiable without DNA. This CDR3 is 16 amino acids long. The V gene's germline CDR1 is MNHEY and CDR2 SVGEGT. The chain's CDR3 is CASSPGLAGNTGELFF.

The genes are TRBV20-1 and TRBJ1-3. The CDR3 is 18 residues long. Germline V lookup: CDR1 DFQATT, CDR2 SNEGSKA (reference sequence). CDR3 sequence reads: CSARDWGGTGSSGNTIYF.

V and J are TRBV20-1 and TRBJ2-7. CDR3 length: 12 amino acids. CDR1 and CDR2 (germline): DFQATT, SNEGSKA (reference sequence). The CDR3 protein is CSASATSYEQYF.

The chain employs TRBV12-3 or TRBV12-4 and TRBJ1-1; TCRdb calls TRBD1, which cannot be checked without DNA. The CDR3 extends over 16 amino acids. The chain's CDR3 is CASSSWDRGTSTEAFF.

This sequence joins TRBV19 and TRBJ2-2; TCRdb's D call, TRBD1, is unchecked because there is no DNA. Germline V CDR1 and CDR2: LNHDA, SQIVND (reference sequence). The CDR3 consists of 16 residues. The CDR3 is CASRSQVNANTGELFF.

The chain carries TRBV5-1 and TRBJ1-6; TCRdb names TRBD1, which stays unverified in the absence of DNA. The germline V gene encodes CDR1 SGHRS and CDR2 YFSETQ. The CDR3 length is 17 residues. The CDR3 sequence: CASSLAGETGEGSPLHF.

The V gene is TRBV12-3 or TRBV12-4, the J gene TRBJ2-1. The CDR3 totals 12 residues. The CDR3 reads CASRRVNNEQFF.

The J gene is TRBJ2-3, the V gene TRBV15; the TRBD1 assignment by TCRdb is unverifiable without DNA. The germline CDR1 and CDR2 sequences are LNHNV and YYDKDF (reference sequence). The CDR3 spans 14 residues. The CDR3 here is CATGGRRSTDTQYF.

The chain uses TRBV24-1 and TRBJ2-6; the D call of TRBD2 rests on TCRdb alone, since no DNA is present to check it. Germline V gives CDR1 KGHDR, CDR2 SFDVKD. The CDR3 loop spans 16 amino acids. The CDR3 sequence is CATSDGSTSGANVLTF.

V gene TRBV20-1 combines with J gene TRBJ2-7; TCRdb selects TRBD1, and the lack of DNA leaves this call unchecked. The CDR3 is 14 amino acids. CDR1 is DFQATT, CDR2 SNEGSKA, per germline (reference sequence). The CDR3: CSARDEGGLHEQYF.

This chain connects TRBV7-2 to TRBJ2-3; TCRdb indicates TRBD2, and absent DNA this call remains unverified. The CDR3 has 20 amino acids. Germline V gives CDR1 SGHTA, CDR2 FQGNSA. Here the CDR3 reads CASSLALTSGGATSTDTQYF.

The chain's CDR3 is CSARDSGTGLYEQYF. This chain uses TRBV20-1 with TRBJ2-7; as DNA is missing, the TRBD1 call by TCRdb cannot be tested. This CDR3 has 15 amino acids. CDR1 and CDR2 from the germline V gene are DFQATT and SNEGSKA (reference sequence).